The sequence of this TCR beta chain was determined in a study of long-term antiretroviral therapy in people with HIV. Overall study results and limits: Among HIV repertoires, CDR3 length ranges were narrower than those of controls.

The V end lost 10 bases, the J end lost 6 bases, and 13 bases lay between the germline ends. The CDR3 is 12 residues long. Germline CDR1 and CDR2: MDHEN and SYDVKM. Samples were assayed with immunoSEQ v3.0 at survey level. Data came from immunoSEQ multiplex PCR; TCRdb stores just in-frame clones and leaves some out. The data hold 15,000 to 20,000 clones, with approximately 90% observed a single time. Worth noting for this clone: The target antigen is unknown.

The clonotype originates from a man aged 45-65 years with HIV. The chain combines TRBV28 with TRBJ1-5, with a weak D call TRBD1 (6 bases). This material consisted of unsorted PBMCs, taken 6.9 years after starting antiretroviral therapy. CDR3 protein: CAIQGMGQPQHF. As DNA, the CDR3 is TGTGCCATCCAGGGGATGGGTCAGCCCCAGCATTTT.